The present T cell receptor (beta chain) was sequenced within a study of blood T cells in healthy people across ages. This CDR3 region has 13 residues. Trimming shortened V by 7 bases and J by 2 bases, and 13 bases separated the two germline ends. The germline gives CDR1 SQVTM, CDR2 ANQGSEA. The sample holds many counts of this clonotype. Sample-barcoded 5' priming and a J-beta primer mix drove a second PCR of roughly 7 to 11 cycles. Per sample, CDR3-containing paired-end reads numbered at least 2.5 million. TCRdb used MiXCR to reprocess the 5' RACE reads, holding one entry per CDR3 protein. The sample carries 630,000 or so distinct CDR3 sequences, under 30% recorded once.

The V call is TRBV29-1, the J call TRBJ2-3, with D perhaps matching TRBD2 (5 bases). Sequenced: blood. The TCR was taken from an elderly woman in good health. Here the CDR3 reads CSADWANTDTQYF. CDR3 nucleotides: TGCAGCGCGGACTGGGCTAACACAGATACGCAGTATTTT.